The clone carrying this T cell receptor (beta chain) occurred many times. Its cognate antigen is unknown. These data belong to a study of CD8+CD57+ T cells in acquired aplastic anemia. Study information: The sorted CD4+ and CD8+ cells yielded an average around 3 ug of DNA.

Study-wide results and caveats: A set of approximately 30 CD8+ CDR3 sequences was shared between patients and controls, and these sequences appeared highly expressed in patients.

The V and J ends lost 4 bases and 9 bases respectively, with 17 bases between them. The germline V gene has CDR1 SGHRS and CDR2 YFSETQ. The CDR3 sequence is 14 residues long. Genomic DNA served as template for TCR beta VDJ and CDR3 profiling. TCRdb redid the calling of the reads with MiXCR, one entry per CDR3 protein. The sample includes around 250,000 distinct CDR3 sequences, 45% to 70% of them seen just once. The specimen sequenced was sorted CD4+, CD8+, or CD8+CD57+ T cells (not recorded which) from PBMCs. The sequence was obtained from a human donor with severe aplastic anemia or a healthy control (not recorded which). V usage is TRBV5-1 and J usage is TRBJ2-1; D gene unclear. The CDR3 region is CASSAVSPSREQFF. The CDR3 nucleotides are TGCGCCAGCAGCGCAGTTTCCCCGAGTCGTGAGCAGTTCTTC.